This TCR beta chain comes out of a study of regulatory and conventional T cells in RAG deficiency. Whole-study findings and limits: Omenn CD25-high CD127-low cells may be activated cells, not true Tregs. Other subsets showed 8.5 to 10-fold reductions, but Treg unique TCR beta sequences fell 80 to 100-fold in these patients. Omenn patients showed >90% Treg-Tconv overlap and shorter CDR3 lengths.

Blood CD4+ CD25-high CD127-low regulatory T cells supplied the genomic DNA template. The CDR3 consists of 15 residues. V lost 2 bases to trimming and J lost 7 bases; unmatched junction nucleotides: 8. Per the germline V gene, CDR1 is MNHEY and CDR2 is SMNVEV (reference sequence). Notes on this clone: Its matching antigen is unknown.

Clones were sequenced by immunoSEQ multiplex PCR, and TCRdb holds only the in-frame ones, with some missing. The sample includes roughly 20,000 clones, roughly 89% of them seen just once. Separately, the same data were catalogued under a study of regulatory T cells. Per that paper: Primers: 52 TRBV forward and 13 TRBJ reverse. In patients, unique TRB V-J pairs were restricted and V/J usage skewed, especially in Tregs.

The receptor was derived from a human donor in good health. The sample was Tregs sorted from blood. The J gene is TRBJ1-2, the V gene TRBV27; 9 bases align to TRBD1. CDR3 DNA: TGTGCCAGCAGTTTAGGGCCGGGACAGGGAGGTGGCTACACCTTC. Translation gives CASSLGPGQGGGYTF.